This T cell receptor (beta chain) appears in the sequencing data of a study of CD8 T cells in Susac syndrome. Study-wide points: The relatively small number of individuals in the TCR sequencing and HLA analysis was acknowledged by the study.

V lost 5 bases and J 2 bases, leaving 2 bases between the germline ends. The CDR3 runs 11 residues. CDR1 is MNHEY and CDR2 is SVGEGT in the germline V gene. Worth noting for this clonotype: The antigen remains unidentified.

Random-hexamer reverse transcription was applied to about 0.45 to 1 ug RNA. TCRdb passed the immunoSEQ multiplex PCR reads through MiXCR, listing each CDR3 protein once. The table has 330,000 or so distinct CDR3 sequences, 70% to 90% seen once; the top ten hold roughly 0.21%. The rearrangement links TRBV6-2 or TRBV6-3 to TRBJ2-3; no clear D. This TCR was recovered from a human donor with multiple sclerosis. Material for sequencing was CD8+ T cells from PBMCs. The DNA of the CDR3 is TGTGCCAGCAGTAACACAGATACGCAGTATTTT. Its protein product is CASSNTDTQYF.